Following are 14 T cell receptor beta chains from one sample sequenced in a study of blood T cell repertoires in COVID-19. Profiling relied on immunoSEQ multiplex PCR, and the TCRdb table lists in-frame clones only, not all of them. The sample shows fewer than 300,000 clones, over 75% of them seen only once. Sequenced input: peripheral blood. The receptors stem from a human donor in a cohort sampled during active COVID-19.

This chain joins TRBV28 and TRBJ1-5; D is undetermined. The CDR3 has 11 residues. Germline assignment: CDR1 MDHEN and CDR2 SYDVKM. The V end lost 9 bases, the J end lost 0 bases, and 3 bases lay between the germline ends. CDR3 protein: CASNSNQPQHF. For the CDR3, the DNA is TGTGCCAGTAATAGCAATCAGCCCCAGCATTTT.

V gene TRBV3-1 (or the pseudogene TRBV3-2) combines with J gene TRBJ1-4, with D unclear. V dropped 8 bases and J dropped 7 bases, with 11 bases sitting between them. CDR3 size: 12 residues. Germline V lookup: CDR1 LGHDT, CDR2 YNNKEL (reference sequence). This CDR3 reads CASFPAGEKLFF. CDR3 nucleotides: TGTGCCAGCTTTCCGGCGGGTGAAAAACTGTTTTTT.

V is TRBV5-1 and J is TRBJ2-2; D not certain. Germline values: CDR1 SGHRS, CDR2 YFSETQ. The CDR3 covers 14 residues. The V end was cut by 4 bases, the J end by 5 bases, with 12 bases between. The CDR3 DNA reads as TGCGCCAGCAGCCGCCACGCCGGGACCGGGGAGCTGTTTTTT. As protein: CASSRHAGTGELFF.

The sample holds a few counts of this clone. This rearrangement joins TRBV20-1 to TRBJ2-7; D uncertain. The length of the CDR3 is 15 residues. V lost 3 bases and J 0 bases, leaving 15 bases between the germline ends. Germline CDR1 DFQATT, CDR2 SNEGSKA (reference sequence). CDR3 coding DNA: TGCAGTGCTAGTATGAGAGCGCGGATCTCCTACGAGCAGTACTTC. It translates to CSASMRARISYEQYF.

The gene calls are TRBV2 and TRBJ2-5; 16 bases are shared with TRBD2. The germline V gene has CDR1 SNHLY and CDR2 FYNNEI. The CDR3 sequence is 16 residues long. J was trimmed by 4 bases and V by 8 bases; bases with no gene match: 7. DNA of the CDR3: TGTGCCAGCCTGGGACTAGCGGGGGGGCCATCAGAGACCCAGTACTTC. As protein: CASLGLAGGPSETQYF.

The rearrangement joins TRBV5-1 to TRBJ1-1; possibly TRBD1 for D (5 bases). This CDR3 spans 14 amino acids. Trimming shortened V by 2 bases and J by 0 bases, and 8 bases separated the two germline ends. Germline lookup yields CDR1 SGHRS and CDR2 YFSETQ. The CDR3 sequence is CASSFDSMNTEAFF. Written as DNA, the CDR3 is TGCGCCAGCAGCTTTGACAGTATGAACACTGAAGCTTTCTTT.

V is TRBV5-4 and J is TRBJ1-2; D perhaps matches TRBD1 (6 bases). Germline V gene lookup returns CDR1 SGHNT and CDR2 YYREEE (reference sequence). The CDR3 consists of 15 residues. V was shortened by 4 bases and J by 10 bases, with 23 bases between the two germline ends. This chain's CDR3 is CASSTVQGFGGDYTF. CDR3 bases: TGTGCCAGCAGCACCGTACAGGGATTCGGTGGAGACTACACCTTC.

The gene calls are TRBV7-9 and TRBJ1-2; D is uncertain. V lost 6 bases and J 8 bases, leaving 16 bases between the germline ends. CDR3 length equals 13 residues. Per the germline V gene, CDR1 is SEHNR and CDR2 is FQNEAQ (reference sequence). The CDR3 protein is CASSRVGLSGYTF. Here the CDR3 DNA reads TGTGCCAGCAGTCGCGTAGGACTGAGCGGCTACACCTTC. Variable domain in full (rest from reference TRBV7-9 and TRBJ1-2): DTGVSQNPRHKITKRGQNVTFRCDPISEHNRLYWYRQTLGQGPEFLTYFQNEAQLEKSRLLSDRFSAERPKGSFSTLEIQRTEQGDSAMYLCASSRVGLSGYTFGSGTRLTVV.

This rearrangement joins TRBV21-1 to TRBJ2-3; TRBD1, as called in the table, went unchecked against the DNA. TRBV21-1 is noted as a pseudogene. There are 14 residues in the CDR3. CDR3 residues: CASSIDAGIYTQYF. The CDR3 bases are TGTGCCAGCAGCATAGACGCAGGGATATACACCCAGTATTTT.

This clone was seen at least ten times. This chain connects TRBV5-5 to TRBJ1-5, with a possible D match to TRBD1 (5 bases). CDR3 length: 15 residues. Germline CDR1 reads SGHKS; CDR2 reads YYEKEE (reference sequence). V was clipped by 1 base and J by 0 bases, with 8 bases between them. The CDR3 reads CASSLIDSSNQPQHF. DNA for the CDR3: TGTGCCAGCAGCTTGATTGACAGTAGCAATCAGCCCCAGCATTTT.

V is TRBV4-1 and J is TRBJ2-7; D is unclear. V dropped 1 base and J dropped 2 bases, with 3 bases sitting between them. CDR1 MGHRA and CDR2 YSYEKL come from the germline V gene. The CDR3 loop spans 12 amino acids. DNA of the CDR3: TGCGCCAGCAGCCAAGGCGCCTACGAGCAGTACTTC. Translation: CASSQGAYEQYF.

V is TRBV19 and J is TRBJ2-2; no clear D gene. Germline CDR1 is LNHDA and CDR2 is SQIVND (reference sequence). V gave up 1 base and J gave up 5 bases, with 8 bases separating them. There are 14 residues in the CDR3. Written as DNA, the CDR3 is TGTGCCAGTAGTATAGTAGAAATGACCGGGGAGCTGTTTTTT. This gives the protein CASSIVEMTGELFF.

The CDR3 DNA follows: TGTGCCAGTAGCTCAGGGTCCTCCGGAAACACCATATATTTT. It is translated as CASSSGSSGNTIYF. The chain couples TRBV19 to TRBJ1-3; tentative D call: TRBD1 (5 bases). V lost 6 bases, J lost 4 bases, and 13 bases lay in between. The germline CDR1 and CDR2 sequences are LNHDA and SQIVND (reference sequence). The CDR3 sequence is 14 residues long. The full variable domain, with the rest looked up from reference TRBV19 and TRBJ1-3, is DGGITQSPKYLFRKEGQNVTLSCEQNLNHDAMYWYRQDPGQGLRLIYYSQIVNDFQKGDIAEGYSVSREKKESFPLTVTSAQKNPTAFYLCASSSGSSGNTIYFGEGSWLTVV.

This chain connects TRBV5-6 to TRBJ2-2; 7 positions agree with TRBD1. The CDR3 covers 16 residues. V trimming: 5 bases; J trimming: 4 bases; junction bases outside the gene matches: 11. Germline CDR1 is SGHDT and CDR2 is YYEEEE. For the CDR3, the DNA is TGTGCCAGCAGGGAAACAGGGGTGCGAGGCACCGGGGAGCTGTTTTTT. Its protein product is CASRETGVRGTGELFF.